The T cell receptor (beta chain) under discussion was sequenced for a study of cytomegalovirus exposure and HLA in healthy donors. All donors participated as healthy donors of bone marrow. The J segment lost 4 bases and the V segment lost 8 bases, leaving 9 bases of the junction unmatched. The V gene's germline CDR1 is MNHEY and CDR2 SMNVEV (reference sequence). The CDR3 length is 14 residues. This clone occurred a few times. Antigen unknown. Study outcomes and limitations: Researchers reported in a later analysis that a missense DCLRE1C variant was tied to TCR beta V- and J-gene trimming. An apparent linkage of common viral pathogens to several of the most significant clusters emerged in a later analysis. Among TCR beta chains, those listed as cytomegalovirus-associated numbered around 160.

It was with 60 Vbeta and 13 Jbeta primers that the PCR ran. Profiled with immunoSEQ multiplex PCR; TCRdb holds only in-frame clones, not every one. Among tens of thousands of clones listed, roughly four fifths were seen once. This rearrangement joins TRBV27 to TRBJ2-3, with 7 bases fitting TRBD2. Specimen: PBMCs. The origin of this receptor is a woman in her 50s in good health and CMV-seropositive. CDR3 sequence reads: CASGPWGGSDTQYF. CDR3 in DNA: TGTGCCAGCGGTCCGTGGGGGGGATCAGATACGCAGTATTTT.